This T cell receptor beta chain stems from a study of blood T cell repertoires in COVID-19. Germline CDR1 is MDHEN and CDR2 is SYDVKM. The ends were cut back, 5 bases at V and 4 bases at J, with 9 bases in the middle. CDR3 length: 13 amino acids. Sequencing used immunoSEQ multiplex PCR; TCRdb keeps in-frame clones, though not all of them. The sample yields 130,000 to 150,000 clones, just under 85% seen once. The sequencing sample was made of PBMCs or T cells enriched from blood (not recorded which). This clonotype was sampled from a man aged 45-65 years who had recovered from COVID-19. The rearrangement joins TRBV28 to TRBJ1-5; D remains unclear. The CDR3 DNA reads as TGTGCCAGCAGTGCGATCCCGAATCAGCCCCAGCATTTT. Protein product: CASSAIPNQPQHF.